The next 10 T cell receptor beta chains were all read from a single sample in a study of CD4+ T cells in melanoma. Method: immunoSEQ multiplex PCR; TCRdb's copy keeps in-frame clones and lacks some. Counted here are more than 12,000 clones, 60% to 80% occurring once; the ten biggest clones make up 15% to 17%. The sequenced material came from cells from a culture (not recorded whether cultured in vitro). The receptor set was obtained from a human donor with melanoma.

The J gene is TRBJ1-6, the V gene TRBV19; a weak D match, TRBD1 (5 bases). Trimming pared 0 bases from V and 6 bases from J, leaving 18 bases between. This CDR3 is built from 18 residues. Per germline, CDR1 LNHDA and CDR2 SQIVND (reference sequence). CDR3 sequence: CASSIDLGTGRSNSPLHF. The DNA of the CDR3 is TGTGCCAGTAGTATAGATCTTGGGACCGGGCGGAGTAATTCACCCCTCCACTTT.

The CDR3 DNA sequence: TGTGCCAGCTCGACAGGGGTGAACACTGAAGCTTTCTTT. Its protein is CASSTGVNTEAFF. The J gene is TRBJ1-1, the V gene TRBV4-2; 8 positions match TRBD1. CDR3 length: 13 amino acids. Germline V lookup: CDR1 LGHNA, CDR2 YNFKEQ. V shed 8 bases, J shed 0 bases, and the junction held 2 bases outside the gene matches.

The table lists this clone with a few counts. The gene calls are TRBV7-6 and TRBJ1-1; D not certain. The CDR3 extends over 13 amino acids. Germline CDR1 reads SGHVS; CDR2 reads FNYEAQ. V lost 1 base to trimming and J lost 5 bases, with 8 bases between them. CDR3 protein: CASSLGGVTEAFF. The CDR3 coding sequence is TGTGCCAGCAGCTTAGGTGGAGTTACTGAAGCTTTCTTT.

This chain connects TRBV11-2 to TRBJ2-5; no clear D gene. The V end lost 1 base, the J end lost 4 bases, and 4 bases lay between the germline ends. The CDR3 runs 12 residues. The germline V gene encodes CDR1 SGHAT and CDR2 FQNNGV. CDR3 sequence (DNA): TGTGCCAGCAGCTTAGTCGGAGAGACCCAGTACTTC. This translates into CASSLVGETQYF. Together with reference TRBV11-2 and TRBJ2-5, the CDR3 gives the full variable domain: EAGVAQSPRYKIIEKRQSVAFWCNPISGHATLYWYQQILGQGPKLLIQFQNNGVVDDSQLPKDRFSAERLKGVDSTLKIQPAKLEDSAVYLCASSLVGETQYFGPGTRLLVL.

This clone has just a few counts. The J gene is TRBJ2-3, the V gene TRBV10-3; D perhaps matches TRBD1 (6 bases). The CDR3 is 15 amino acids. Germline V lookup: CDR1 ENHRY, CDR2 SYGVKD. Trimming took 7 bases from V and 2 from J, leaving 16 bases between them. The CDR3 DNA is TGTGCCATCAAGGATGGGCAGGGGTACACAGATACGCAGTATTTT. Protein product: CAIKDGQGYTDTQYF.

V gene TRBV6-5 combines with J gene TRBJ2-2; possible D gene TRBD2, 6 bases. In germline, CDR1 is MNHEY, CDR2 SVGAGI. Deletions cut 7 bases from V and 4 bases from J, with 16 bases between. This CDR3 is 15 amino acids long. The CDR3 reads CASIPWRAFTGELFF. CDR3 nucleotide sequence: TGTGCCAGCATTCCATGGAGGGCGTTCACCGGGGAGCTGTTTTTT.

V and J are TRBV14 and TRBJ1-6, with TRBD1 identical over 8 bases. The germline V gene encodes CDR1 SGHDN and CDR2 FVKESK. This CDR3 spans 15 amino acids. Germline trimming cut 4 bases from V and 4 bases from J; bases unmatched to any gene: 3. The CDR3 spells CASSPTGVYNSPLHF. Written as DNA, the CDR3 is TGTGCCAGCAGCCCGACAGGGGTTTATAATTCACCCCTCCACTTT.

The chain links TRBV7-9 to TRBJ2-7; no reliable D call. The V gene lost 2 bases and the J gene lost 5 bases, with 13 bases spanning the gap. The CDR3 has 14 residues. The V gene's germline CDR1 is SEHNR and CDR2 FQNEAQ (reference sequence). The CDR3 is CASSLFQDSHEQYF. The CDR3 DNA reads TGTGCCAGCAGCTTATTCCAGGATTCCCACGAGCAGTACTTC.

This clone was detected only once. The chain joins TRBV2 to TRBJ2-1; the match to TRBD1 covers 8 bases. V shed 6 bases and J 7 bases; nucleotides not matched to a gene: 14. The CDR3 is made up of 16 amino acids. Germline V gene sequence: CDR1 SNHLY, CDR2 FYNNEI. CDR3 sequence (DNA): TGTGCCAGCAGCCGGACCCCGCGGACAGGGCGAAATGAGCAGTTCTTC. It encodes CASSRTPRTGRNEQFF.

V is TRBV11-3 and J is TRBJ2-5; D assignment may be TRBD1 or TRBD2 (5 bases each). Trimming took off 5 bases at V and 2 bases at J, with 15 bases between the two ends. CDR3 length: 15 residues. The germline gives CDR1 SGHNT, CDR2 YENEEA. The CDR3 spells CASSLGTTRQETQYF. CDR3 bases: TGTGCCAGCAGCCTTGGGACGACCAGACAAGAGACCCAGTACTTC.